One sample yielded the 16 T cell receptor beta chains listed below, sequenced in a study of blood T cell repertoires in COVID-19. Here immunoSEQ multiplex PCR was the method, and the copy in TCRdb shows in-frame clones only, minus some. Here the sample spans 150,000 to 200,000 clones, under 85% being singletons. Material: peripheral blood. The receptors originated from a man aged 65 to 79 with acute or convalescent COVID-19.

This rearrangement joins TRBV10-2 to TRBJ1-6, with a tentative D call TRBD1 (5 bases). V was pared by 3 bases and J by 4 bases, with 16 bases between. Germline-derived CDR1 and CDR2 are WSHSY and SAAADI. The length of the CDR3 is 17 residues. CDR3 protein: CASSDGGVRTYNSPLHF. CDR3 in DNA: TGCGCCAGCAGTGATGGAGGGGTCAGGACGTATAATTCACCCCTCCACTTT.

The chain employs TRBV27 and TRBJ1-2; D is perhaps TRBD1 (5 bases). Trimming removed 5 bases at V and 3 bases at J, with 13 bases between. CDR3 length: 14 residues. The germline V gene encodes CDR1 MNHEY and CDR2 SMNVEV (reference sequence). The CDR3 here is CASSTGDGYYGYTF. The CDR3 region has the DNA TGTGCCAGCAGTACGGGGGACGGGTACTATGGCTACACCTTC.

This clone was recorded once. This sequence joins TRBV6-6 and TRBJ1-3; D may be TRBD1 (5 bases). Trimming cost V 2 bases and J 13 bases, with 12 bases left between them. Germline CDR1 is MNHNY and CDR2 is SVGAGI (reference sequence). CDR3 length: 12 residues. The CDR3 DNA reads as TGTGCCAGCAGTTACAATCCAGGGTCGATATATTTT. This codes for CASSYNPGSIYF.

The chain has TRBV4-3 and TRBJ2-3; D gene ambiguous. CDR1 is LGHNA, CDR2 YSLEER, per germline. The CDR3 extends over 13 amino acids. The V end was cut by 1 base, the J end by 3 bases, with 5 bases between. CDR3: CASSQVSTDTQYF. The CDR3 DNA follows: TGCGCCAGCAGCCAAGTCTCGACAGATACGCAGTATTTT.

This clone was counted a single time. The chain carries TRBV2 and TRBJ1-2, with 10 bases matching TRBD1. The CDR3 contains 15 residues. V shed 9 bases and J 7 bases; nucleotides not matched to a gene: 14. Germline CDR1 reads SNHLY; CDR2 reads FYNNEI. As DNA, the CDR3 is TGTGCCAGGGACGGGCCACGACAGGGGGCCTCTGGCTACACCTTC. The encoded protein is CARDGPRQGASGYTF.

The CDR3 sequence: CASSFSGVALSTDTQYF. CDR3 DNA sequence: TGTGCCAGCAGCTTTTCGGGGGTCGCTTTATCTACAGATACGCAGTATTTT. The V gene is TRBV5-4, the J gene TRBJ2-3, with a tentative D call TRBD2 (6 bases). The germline V gene encodes CDR1 SGHNT and CDR2 YYREEE (reference sequence). Trimming removed 2 bases at V and 3 bases at J, with 19 bases between. This CDR3 comprises 17 residues. The variable domain in full, completed from reference TRBV5-4 and TRBJ2-3, reads ETGVTQSPTHLIKTRGQQVTLRCSSQSGHNTVSWYQQALGQGPQFIFQYYREEENGRGNFPPRFSGLQFPNYSSELNVNALELDDSALYLCASSFSGVALSTDTQYFGPGTRLTVL.

The chain carries TRBV3-1 (or the pseudogene TRBV3-2) and TRBJ1-2; a weak D match, TRBD1 (6 bases). Trimming cost V 4 bases and J 5 bases, with 20 bases left between them. This CDR3 region has 16 residues. Germline-derived CDR1 and CDR2 are LGHDT and YNNKEL (reference sequence). The CDR3 reads CASSPGGSPAKYGYTF. In DNA, the CDR3 is TGTGCCAGCAGCCCGGGGGGCTCGCCAGCCAAGTATGGCTACACCTTC.

The chain recombines TRBV11-2 with TRBJ1-5; unclear D gene. The CDR3 is 14 residues long. In germline, CDR1 is SGHAT, CDR2 FQNNGV. Trimming removed 3 bases from V and 1 base from J, with 7 bases in between. The CDR3: CASSFSGSNQPQHF. The CDR3 DNA reads TGTGCCAGCAGCTTCAGCGGGAGCAATCAGCCCCAGCATTTT.

The chain employs TRBV15 and TRBJ1-4; 7 nucleotides align to TRBD1. Per germline, CDR1 LNHNV and CDR2 YYDKDF (reference sequence). The CDR3 sequence is 15 residues long. Germline trimming cut 8 bases from V and 8 bases from J; bases unmatched to any gene: 14. CDR3 nucleotide sequence: TGTGCCACCGCCAACCCGGGACAGCCTGGGGAAAAACTGTTTTTT. Translating it yields CATANPGQPGEKLFF.

The genes are TRBV12-5 and TRBJ1-2; D perhaps matches TRBD1 (5 bases). Trimming stripped 0 bases from V and 5 bases from J, with 19 bases between. The CDR3 loop spans 17 amino acids. Germline V lookup: CDR1 LGHNT, CDR2 FRNRAP. The DNA for the CDR3 is TGTGCTAGTGGTTTGGTACTTGGAACAGGCCATCCTTATGGCTACACCTTC. The encoded protein is CASGLVLGTGHPYGYTF.

This chain connects TRBV27 to TRBJ2-3, with 10 bases fitting TRBD2. Per the germline V gene, CDR1 is MNHEY and CDR2 is SMNVEV (reference sequence). This CDR3 is built from 16 residues. The V segment lost 6 bases and the J segment 4 bases; nucleotides outside the gene matches: 10. The CDR3 sequence is CASRSIIAGGADTQYF. Here the CDR3 DNA reads TGTGCCAGCAGGTCAATCATAGCGGGGGGTGCAGATACGCAGTATTTT.

The chain has TRBV24-1 and TRBJ2-6, with D uncertain. The V gene's germline CDR1 is KGHDR and CDR2 SFDVKD. This CDR3 spans 18 amino acids. Trimming left V 2 bases short and J 0 bases short, with 13 bases between. CDR3 loop: CATSDSRHSISGANVLTF. The DNA for the CDR3 is TGTGCCACCAGTGATTCCAGACACAGTATCTCTGGGGCCAACGTCCTGACTTTC.

The V and J genes are TRBV5-1 and TRBJ2-3; 11 positions match TRBD2. Germline CDR1 is SGHRS and CDR2 is YFSETQ. The CDR3 has 17 amino acids. J gave up 0 bases and V 1 base, and 4 bases lay outside the gene matches. CDR3 DNA: TGCGCCAGCAGCTTGTTAGCGGGGGGGTTGAGCACAGATACGCAGTATTTT. Translated: CASSLLAGGLSTDTQYF.

The chain employs TRBV7-2 and TRBJ1-3; D gene ambiguous. Per germline, CDR1 SGHTA and CDR2 FQGNSA. V dropped 1 base and J dropped 0 bases, with 10 bases sitting between them. The CDR3 sequence is 16 residues long. In nucleotides, the CDR3 is TGTGCCAGCAGCTTAGTGGGCGGGCGCTCTGGAAACACCATATATTTT. Protein product: CASSLVGGRSGNTIYF.

V and J are TRBV6-5 and TRBJ1-5; maybe TRBD1 (6 bases). The CDR3 length is 16 residues. From germline, CDR1 is MNHEY and CDR2 SVGAGI. The V gene lost 4 bases and the J gene lost 2 bases, with 15 bases spanning the gap. CDR3 region: CASSLRPGDGNQPQHF. The CDR3 DNA reads as TGTGCCAGCAGTTTGCGACCAGGGGATGGCAATCAGCCCCAGCATTTT.

The chain couples TRBV27 to TRBJ2-5, with D possibly being TRBD1 (6 bases). The CDR3 length is 17 residues. Trimming cost V 2 bases and J 2 bases, with 18 bases left between them. Germline V CDR1 and CDR2: MNHEY, SMNVEV (reference sequence). CDR3 nucleotide sequence: TGTGCCAGCAGTTTAGGGCCTGGGACATCACTTCAAGAGACCCAGTACTTC. Residues: CASSLGPGTSLQETQYF.